This T cell receptor beta chain derives from a study of breast tumors, draining lymph nodes, adjacent tissues. Breast cancer patients provided tissue from their axillary draining lymph nodes. In this sample, this clonotype turned up once. TCRdb ran MiXCR on the multiplex PCR reads and lists one entry per CDR3 protein. The sample has about 200,000 distinct CDR3 sequences; roughly 31% are singletons. Trimming left V 4 bases short and J 5 bases short, with 17 bases between. The CDR3 is 15 amino acids. From germline, CDR1 is KGHSH and CDR2 LQKENI. The sequence derives from a female donor with breast cancer. Some clones in this sample may be carry-over from other donors' samples. This rearrangement joins TRBV18 to TRBJ1-1, with D unresolved. Sequencing input: axillary lymph node tissue. CDR3 DNA sequence: TGTGCCAGCTCACTCGGAAAGGGCGGAAGTACTGAAGCTTTCTTT. The encoded protein is CASSLGKGGSTEAFF.